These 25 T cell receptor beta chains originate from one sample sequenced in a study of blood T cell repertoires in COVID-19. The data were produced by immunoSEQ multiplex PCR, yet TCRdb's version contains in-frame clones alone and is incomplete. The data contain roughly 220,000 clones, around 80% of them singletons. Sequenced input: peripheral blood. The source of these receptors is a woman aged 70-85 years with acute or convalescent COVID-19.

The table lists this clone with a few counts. DNA for the CDR3: TGCGCCAGCAGCCCGGATGGGCAAAATCAGCCCCAGCATTTT. Translated, it gives CASSPDGQNQPQHF. The chain has TRBV5-1 and TRBJ1-5; D is uncertain. The V gene lost 4 bases and the J gene lost 4 bases, with 12 bases spanning the gap. Germline V gene sequence: CDR1 SGHRS, CDR2 YFSETQ. The CDR3 contains 14 residues.

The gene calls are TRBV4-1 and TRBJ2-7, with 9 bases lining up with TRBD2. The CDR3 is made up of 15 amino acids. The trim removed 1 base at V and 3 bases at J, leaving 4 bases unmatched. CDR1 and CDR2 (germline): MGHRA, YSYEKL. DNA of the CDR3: TGCGCCAGCAGCCAAGTTGCTAGCGGGATCTACGAGCAGTACTTC. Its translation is CASSQVASGIYEQYF.

The CDR3, as DNA: TGCGCCAGCAGCCTAGATGGACAGCCTAACACTGAAGCTTTCTTT. It encodes CASSLDGQPNTEAFF. V gene TRBV4-1 combines with J gene TRBJ1-1; the D gene is possibly TRBD1 (6 bases). Germline V gene data show CDR1 as MGHRA and CDR2 as YSYEKL. The CDR3 totals 15 residues. V gave up 4 bases and J gave up 2 bases, with 14 bases separating them.

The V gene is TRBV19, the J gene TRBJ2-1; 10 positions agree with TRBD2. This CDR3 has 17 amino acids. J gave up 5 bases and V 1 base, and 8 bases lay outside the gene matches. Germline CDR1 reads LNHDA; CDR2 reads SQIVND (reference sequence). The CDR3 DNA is TGTGCCAGTAGTATAGGGGTTGGACTAGCGGACCACAATGAGCAGTTCTTC. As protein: CASSIGVGLADHNEQFF.

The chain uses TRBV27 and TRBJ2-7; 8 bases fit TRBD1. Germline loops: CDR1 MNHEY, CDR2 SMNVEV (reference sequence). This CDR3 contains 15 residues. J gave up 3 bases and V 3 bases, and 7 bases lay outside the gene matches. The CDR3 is CASSFWGQASYEQYF. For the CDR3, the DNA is TGTGCCAGCAGTTTCTGGGGACAGGCAAGCTACGAGCAGTACTTC.

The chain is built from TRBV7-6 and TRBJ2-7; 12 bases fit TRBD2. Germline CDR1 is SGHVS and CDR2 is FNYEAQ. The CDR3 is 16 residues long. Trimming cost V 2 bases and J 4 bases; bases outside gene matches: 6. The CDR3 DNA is TGTGCCAGCAGCTTACAACTAGCGGGAGGCGGGTACGAGCAGTACTTC. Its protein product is CASSLQLAGGGYEQYF.

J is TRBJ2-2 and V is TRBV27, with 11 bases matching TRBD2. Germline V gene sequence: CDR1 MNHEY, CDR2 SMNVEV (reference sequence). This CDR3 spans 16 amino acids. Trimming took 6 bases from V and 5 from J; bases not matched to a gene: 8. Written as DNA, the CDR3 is TGTGCCAGCAGCCCCCTTCTAGCGGGGGGAACCGGGGAGCTGTTTTTT. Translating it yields CASSPLLAGGTGELFF.

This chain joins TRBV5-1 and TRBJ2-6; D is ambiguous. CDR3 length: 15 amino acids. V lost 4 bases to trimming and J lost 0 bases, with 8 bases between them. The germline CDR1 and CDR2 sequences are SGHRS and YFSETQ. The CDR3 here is CASSEAVSGANVLTF. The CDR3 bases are TGCGCCAGCAGCGAGGCCGTCTCTGGGGCCAACGTCCTGACTTTC. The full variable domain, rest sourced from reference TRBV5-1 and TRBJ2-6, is KAGVTQTPRYLIKTRGQQVTLSCSPISGHRSVSWYQQTPGQGLQFLFEYFSETQRNKGNFPGRFSGRQFSNSRSEMNVSTLELGDSALYLCASSEAVSGANVLTFGAGSRLTVL.

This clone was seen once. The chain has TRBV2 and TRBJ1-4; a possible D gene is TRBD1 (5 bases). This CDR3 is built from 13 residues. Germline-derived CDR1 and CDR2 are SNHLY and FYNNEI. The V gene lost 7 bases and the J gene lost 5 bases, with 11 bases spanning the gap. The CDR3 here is CASIRQWNEKLFF. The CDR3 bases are TGTGCCAGCATTCGACAGTGGAATGAAAAACTGTTTTTT.

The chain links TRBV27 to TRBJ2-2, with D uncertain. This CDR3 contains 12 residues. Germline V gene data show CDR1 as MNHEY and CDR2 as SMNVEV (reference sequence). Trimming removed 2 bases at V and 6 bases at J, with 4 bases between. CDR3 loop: CASSLGPGELFF. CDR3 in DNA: TGTGCCAGCAGTTTAGGGCCCGGGGAGCTGTTTTTT.

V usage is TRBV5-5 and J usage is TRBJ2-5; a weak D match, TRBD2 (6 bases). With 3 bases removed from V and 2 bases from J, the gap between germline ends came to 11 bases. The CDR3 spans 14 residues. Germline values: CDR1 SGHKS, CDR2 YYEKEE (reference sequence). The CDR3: CASSSVAGQETQYF. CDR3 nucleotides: TGTGCCAGCAGCTCCGTTGCGGGGCAAGAGACCCAGTACTTC. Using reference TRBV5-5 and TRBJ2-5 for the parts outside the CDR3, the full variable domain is DAGVTQSPTHLIKTRGQQVTLRCSPISGHKSVSWYQQVLGQGPQFIFQYYEKEERGRGNFPDRFSARQFPNYSSELNVNALLLGDSALYLCASSSVAGQETQYFGPGTRLLVL.

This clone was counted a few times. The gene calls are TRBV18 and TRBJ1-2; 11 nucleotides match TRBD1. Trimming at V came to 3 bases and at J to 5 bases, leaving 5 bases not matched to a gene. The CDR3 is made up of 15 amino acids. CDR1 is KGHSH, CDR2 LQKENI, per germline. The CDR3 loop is CASSPGQGEWYGYTF. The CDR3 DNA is TGTGCCAGCTCACCGGGACAGGGGGAGTGGTATGGCTACACCTTC.

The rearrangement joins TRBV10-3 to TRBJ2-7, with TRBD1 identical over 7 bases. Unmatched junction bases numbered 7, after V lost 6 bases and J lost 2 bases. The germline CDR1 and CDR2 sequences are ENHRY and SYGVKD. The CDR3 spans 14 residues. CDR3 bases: TGTGCCATCAGCGCAGGACAGGTAACCTACGAGCAGTACTTC. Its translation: CAISAGQVTYEQYF.

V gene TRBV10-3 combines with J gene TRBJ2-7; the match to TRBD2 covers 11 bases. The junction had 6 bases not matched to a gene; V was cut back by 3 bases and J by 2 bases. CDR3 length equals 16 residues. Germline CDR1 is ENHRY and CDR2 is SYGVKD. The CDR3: CAISDPLAGGTYEQYF. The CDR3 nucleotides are TGTGCCATCAGTGACCCTCTAGCGGGAGGAACCTACGAGCAGTACTTC.

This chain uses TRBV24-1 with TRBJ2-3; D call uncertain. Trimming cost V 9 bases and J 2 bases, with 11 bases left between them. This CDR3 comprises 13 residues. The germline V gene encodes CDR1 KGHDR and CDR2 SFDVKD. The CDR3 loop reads CATDLTSTDTQYF. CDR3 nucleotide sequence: TGTGCCACCGACTTAACCTCCACAGATACGCAGTATTTT.

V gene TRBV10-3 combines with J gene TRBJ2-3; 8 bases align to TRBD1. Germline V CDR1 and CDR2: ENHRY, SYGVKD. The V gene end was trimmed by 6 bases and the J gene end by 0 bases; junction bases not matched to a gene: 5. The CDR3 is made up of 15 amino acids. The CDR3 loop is CAIRQGELSTDTQYF. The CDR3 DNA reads TGTGCCATCAGACAGGGGGAGCTCAGCACAGATACGCAGTATTTT.

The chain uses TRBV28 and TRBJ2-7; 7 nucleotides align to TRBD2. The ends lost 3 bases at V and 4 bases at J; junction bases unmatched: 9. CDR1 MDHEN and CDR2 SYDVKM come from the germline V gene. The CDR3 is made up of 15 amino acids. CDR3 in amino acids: CASSFLTSLGYEQYF. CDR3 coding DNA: TGTGCCAGCAGTTTTTTGACTAGCTTAGGGTACGAGCAGTACTTC.

The DNA of the CDR3 is TGTGCCAGCAGCCAACGACAGGCCCTGGGAGATACGCAGTATTTT. It codes for CASSQRQALGDTQYF. The J gene is TRBJ2-3, the V gene TRBV5-8; D is possibly TRBD1 (6 bases). The CDR3 is 15 residues long. The germline gives CDR1 SGHTS, CDR2 YDEGEE. Trimming took 4 bases from V and 5 from J, leaving 17 bases between them. Based on the CDR3 plus reference TRBV5-8 and TRBJ2-3, the full variable domain is EAGVTQSPTHLIKTRGQQATLRCSPISGHTSVYWYQQALGLGLQFLLWYDEGEERNRGNFPPRFSGRQFPNYSSELNVNALELEDSALYLCASSQRQALGDTQYFGPGTRLTVL.

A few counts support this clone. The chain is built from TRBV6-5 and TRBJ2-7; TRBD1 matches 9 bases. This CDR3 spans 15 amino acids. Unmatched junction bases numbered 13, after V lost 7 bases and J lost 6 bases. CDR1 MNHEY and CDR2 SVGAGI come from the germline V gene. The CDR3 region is CASTSVGTGKREQYF. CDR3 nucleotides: TGTGCCAGCACTTCAGTAGGGACAGGGAAGCGCGAGCAGTACTTC.

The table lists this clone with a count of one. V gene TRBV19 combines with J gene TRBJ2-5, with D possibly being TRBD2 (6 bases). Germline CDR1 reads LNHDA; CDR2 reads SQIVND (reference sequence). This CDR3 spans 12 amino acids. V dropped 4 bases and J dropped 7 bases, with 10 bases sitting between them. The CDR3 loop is CASSTPGGTQYF. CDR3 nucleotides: TGTGCCAGTAGTACCCCCGGGGGGACCCAGTACTTC.

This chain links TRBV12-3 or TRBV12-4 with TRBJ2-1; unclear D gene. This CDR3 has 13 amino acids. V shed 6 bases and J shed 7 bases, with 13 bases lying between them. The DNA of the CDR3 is TGTGCCAGCAGCCGAAACGGTCCTAATGAGCAGTTCTTC. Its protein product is CASSRNGPNEQFF.

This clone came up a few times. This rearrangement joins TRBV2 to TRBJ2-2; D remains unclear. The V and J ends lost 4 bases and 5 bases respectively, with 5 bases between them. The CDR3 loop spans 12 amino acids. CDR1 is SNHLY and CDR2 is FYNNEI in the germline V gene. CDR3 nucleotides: TGTGCCAGCAGTGTTATAACCGGGGAGCTGTTTTTT. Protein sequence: CASSVITGELFF.

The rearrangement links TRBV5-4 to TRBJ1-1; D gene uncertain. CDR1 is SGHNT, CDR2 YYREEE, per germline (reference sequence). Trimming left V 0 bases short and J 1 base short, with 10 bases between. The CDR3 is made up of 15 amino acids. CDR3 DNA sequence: TGTGCCAGCAGCTTGGCGTCGAGTCAGAACACTGAAGCTTTCTTT. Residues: CASSLASSQNTEAFF. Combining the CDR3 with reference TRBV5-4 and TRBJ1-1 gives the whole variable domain ETGVTQSPTHLIKTRGQQVTLRCSSQSGHNTVSWYQQALGQGPQFIFQYYREEENGRGNFPPRFSGLQFPNYSSELNVNALELDDSALYLCASSLASSQNTEAFFGQGTRLTVV.

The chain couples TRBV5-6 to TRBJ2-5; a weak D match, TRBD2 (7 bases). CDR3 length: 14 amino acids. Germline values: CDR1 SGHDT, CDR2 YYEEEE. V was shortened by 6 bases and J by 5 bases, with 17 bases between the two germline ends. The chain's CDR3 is CASIQRGGGETQYF. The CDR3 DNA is TGTGCCAGCATCCAGAGGGGGGGCGGGGAGACCCAGTACTTC.

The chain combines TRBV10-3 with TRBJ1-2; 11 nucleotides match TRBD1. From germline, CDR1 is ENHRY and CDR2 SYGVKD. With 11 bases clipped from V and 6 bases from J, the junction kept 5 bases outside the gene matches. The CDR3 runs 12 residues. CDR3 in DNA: TGTGCCGTCCAGGGACAGGGGGATGGCTACACCTTC. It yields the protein CAVQGQGDGYTF.